The present T cell receptor (beta chain) was sequenced within a study of blood T cell repertoires in COVID-19. Study-level background: From the United States, Italy and Spain came samples of acute and convalescent COVID-19.

Some clones are missing from TCRdb's copy, which holds only in-frame ones; the method was immunoSEQ multiplex PCR. The data contain about 180,000 clones, about 88% of them singletons. Enrollment of patients from Seattle took place during active infection, with longitudinal follow-up. Germline V gene data show CDR1 as SGHTA and CDR2 as FQGNSA. This CDR3 is built from 15 residues. V lost 5 bases, J lost 0 bases, and 11 bases lay in between. This chain connects TRBV7-2 to TRBJ2-4; no firm D call. The clonotype comes from a woman in her forties or fifties with COVID-19, enrolled during active disease. The material sequenced was peripheral blood. The CDR3, as DNA: TGTGCCAGCAGCCCAACCTTAGTAGCCAAAAACATTCAGTACTTC. Protein: CASSPTLVAKNIQYF.